Below are 10 T cell receptor beta chains sequenced from a single sample in a study of blood T cell repertoires in COVID-19. Method: immunoSEQ multiplex PCR; TCRdb's copy keeps in-frame clones and lacks some. Of about 140,000 clones in the sample, over 80% were seen once. The specimen sequenced was peripheral blood. These receptors originate from a human donor in a cohort sampled during active COVID-19.

The chain carries TRBV28 and TRBJ1-5; 7 bases agree with TRBD1. Germline-derived CDR1 and CDR2 are MDHEN and SYDVKM. The J segment lost 0 bases and the V segment lost 6 bases, leaving 14 bases of the junction unmatched. This CDR3 has 18 amino acids. DNA of the CDR3: TGTGCCAGCAGCCTTGACAGGGTAATGCTTTATAGCAATCAGCCCCAGCATTTT. This gives the protein CASSLDRVMLYSNQPQHF.

The table lists this clone with a count of one. The V and J genes are TRBV29-1 and TRBJ2-1, with D unresolved. Trimming shortened V by 4 bases and J by 0 bases, and 13 bases separated the two germline ends. Germline V gene lookup returns CDR1 SQVTM and CDR2 ANQGSEA. The CDR3 extends over 15 amino acids. The CDR3 sequence: CSVAKHSSSYNEQFF. The DNA for the CDR3 is TGCAGCGTTGCGAAGCATTCGAGCTCCTACAATGAGCAGTTCTTC.

The gene calls are TRBV5-1 and TRBJ2-2, with 10 bases identical to TRBD1. V lost 4 bases to trimming and J lost 8 bases; unmatched junction nucleotides: 8. The CDR3 has 15 residues. Per germline, CDR1 SGHRS and CDR2 YFSETQ. CDR3 amino acids: CASSLRQGAYGELFF. As DNA, the CDR3 is TGCGCCAGCAGCCTAAGACAGGGGGCGTATGGGGAGCTGTTTTTT. Based on the CDR3 plus reference TRBV5-1 and TRBJ2-2, the full variable domain is KAGVTQTPRYLIKTRGQQVTLSCSPISGHRSVSWYQQTPGQGLQFLFEYFSETQRNKGNFPGRFSGRQFSNSRSEMNVSTLELGDSALYLCASSLRQGAYGELFFGEGSRLTVL.

The V gene is TRBV6-1, the J gene TRBJ1-6, with a possible D match to TRBD1 (6 bases). Germline V gives CDR1 MNHNS, CDR2 SASEGT. CDR3 length equals 14 residues. V dropped 2 bases and J dropped 6 bases, with 8 bases sitting between them. DNA of the CDR3: TGTGCCAGCAGTGAACTCAGGGGTAATTCACCCCTCCACTTT. This gives the protein CASSELRGNSPLHF.

This chain links TRBV2 with TRBJ1-1; D is uncertain. Germline CDR1 SNHLY, CDR2 FYNNEI. The CDR3 totals 13 residues. The germline V and J ends were trimmed by 4 bases and 5 bases, with 11 bases remaining between them. The CDR3 DNA reads TGTGCCAGCAGTGGGGAGTTAAGGACTGAAGCTTTCTTT. This translates into CASSGELRTEAFF.

The chain recombines TRBV6-2 or TRBV6-3 with TRBJ1-2; TRBD1 is a possible D gene (5 bases). V was clipped by 4 bases and J by 7 bases, with 13 bases between them. The V gene's germline CDR1 is MNHEY and CDR2 SVGEGT. The CDR3 spans 13 residues. The CDR3 spells CASSSTAVSGYTF. CDR3 DNA: TGTGCCAGCAGTTCGACAGCCGTTAGTGGCTACACCTTC.

The genes are TRBV11-3 and TRBJ2-3; perhaps TRBD2 as D (6 bases). V lost 5 bases, J lost 3 bases, and 12 bases lay in between. The length of the CDR3 is 14 residues. Germline loops: CDR1 SGHNT, CDR2 YENEEA. The CDR3 region has the DNA TGTGCCAGCAGCCCCTGGAGCGGGACAGATACGCAGTATTTT. As protein: CASSPWSGTDTQYF.

The chain couples TRBV19 to TRBJ2-1; D might be TRBD2 (6 bases). Germline CDR1 reads LNHDA; CDR2 reads SQIVND (reference sequence). The CDR3 length is 13 residues. The V gene lost 5 bases and the J gene lost 8 bases, with 13 bases spanning the gap. CDR3 nucleotide sequence: TGTGCCAGTAGTTGGGGACTGGGGGATGAGCAGTTCTTC. Translation gives CASSWGLGDEQFF.

The rearrangement uses TRBV4-3 and TRBJ2-7; 13 bases are shared with TRBD2. Trimming cost V 0 bases and J 12 bases; bases outside gene matches: 8. The CDR3 has 15 residues. Germline assignment: CDR1 LGHNA and CDR2 YSLEER. This chain's CDR3 is CASSQDLGLAGIRYF. As DNA, the CDR3 is TGCGCCAGCAGCCAAGATTTGGGACTAGCGGGAATCCGGTACTTC.

The J gene is TRBJ1-1, the V gene TRBV5-6; no definite D call. Trimming removed 2 bases from V and 3 bases from J, with 17 bases in between. This CDR3 is built from 16 residues. Germline CDR1 SGHDT, CDR2 YYEEEE. CDR3 sequence (DNA): TGTGCCAGCAGCTTTTTGGTCGGCCCGAGGGACACTGAAGCTTTCTTT. Residues: CASSFLVGPRDTEAFF.